This TCR beta chain stems from a study of cytomegalovirus exposure and HLA in healthy donors. General study points: Among immune exposure information, only CMV serostatus was available. 150 to 200 TCR beta chains were listed as cytomegalovirus-associated.

With V trimmed by 5 bases and J by 5 bases, 5 bases remained unmatched. Germline V gene sequence: CDR1 MNHEY, CDR2 SVGAGI. This CDR3 contains 14 residues. A multiplex PCR was run with 60 Vbeta primers and 13 Jbeta primers. Method: immunoSEQ multiplex PCR; TCRdb's copy keeps in-frame clones and lacks some. The sample shows approximately 100,000 clones, about 75% of them seen only once. As concerns this clone: The antigen is undetermined.

The chain couples TRBV6-5 to TRBJ1-2, with 10 bases aligning to TRBD1. The sequenced sample was PBMCs. The receptor comes from a woman between 40 and 50 years old in good health and CMV-seropositive. CDR3 amino acids: CASSPGQGVYGYTF. The CDR3 DNA reads as TGTGCCAGCAGTCCCGGACAGGGGGTGTATGGCTACACCTTC.